The next 2 T cell receptor beta chains were all read from a single sample in a study of T cell responses to AZD1222 COVID-19 vaccine. Repertoires were generated with immunoSEQ multiplex PCR, while TCRdb's copy carries only in-frame clones and drops some. This table holds more than 95,000 clones, approximately 89% found once. The sample here was peripheral blood, taken on day 0 of AZD1222 vaccination. The receptor set was obtained from an adult in good health.

The rearrangement links TRBV5-1 to TRBJ2-1; D gene unclear. V was clipped by 4 bases and J by 0 bases, with 11 bases between them. There are 15 residues in the CDR3. Germline-derived CDR1 and CDR2 are SGHRS and YFSETQ. The CDR3, as DNA: TGCGCCAGCAGCCCCCTCCAGAGCTCCTACAATGAGCAGTTCTTC. This sequence encodes CASSPLQSSYNEQFF.

The chain employs TRBV2 and TRBJ2-1; D is unresolved. This CDR3 comprises 12 residues. Germline CDR1 is SNHLY and CDR2 is FYNNEI. V lost 6 bases and J 5 bases, leaving 8 bases between the germline ends. The CDR3 loop reads CASRSWDNEQFF. CDR3 DNA sequence: TGTGCCAGCAGATCCTGGGACAATGAGCAGTTCTTC.